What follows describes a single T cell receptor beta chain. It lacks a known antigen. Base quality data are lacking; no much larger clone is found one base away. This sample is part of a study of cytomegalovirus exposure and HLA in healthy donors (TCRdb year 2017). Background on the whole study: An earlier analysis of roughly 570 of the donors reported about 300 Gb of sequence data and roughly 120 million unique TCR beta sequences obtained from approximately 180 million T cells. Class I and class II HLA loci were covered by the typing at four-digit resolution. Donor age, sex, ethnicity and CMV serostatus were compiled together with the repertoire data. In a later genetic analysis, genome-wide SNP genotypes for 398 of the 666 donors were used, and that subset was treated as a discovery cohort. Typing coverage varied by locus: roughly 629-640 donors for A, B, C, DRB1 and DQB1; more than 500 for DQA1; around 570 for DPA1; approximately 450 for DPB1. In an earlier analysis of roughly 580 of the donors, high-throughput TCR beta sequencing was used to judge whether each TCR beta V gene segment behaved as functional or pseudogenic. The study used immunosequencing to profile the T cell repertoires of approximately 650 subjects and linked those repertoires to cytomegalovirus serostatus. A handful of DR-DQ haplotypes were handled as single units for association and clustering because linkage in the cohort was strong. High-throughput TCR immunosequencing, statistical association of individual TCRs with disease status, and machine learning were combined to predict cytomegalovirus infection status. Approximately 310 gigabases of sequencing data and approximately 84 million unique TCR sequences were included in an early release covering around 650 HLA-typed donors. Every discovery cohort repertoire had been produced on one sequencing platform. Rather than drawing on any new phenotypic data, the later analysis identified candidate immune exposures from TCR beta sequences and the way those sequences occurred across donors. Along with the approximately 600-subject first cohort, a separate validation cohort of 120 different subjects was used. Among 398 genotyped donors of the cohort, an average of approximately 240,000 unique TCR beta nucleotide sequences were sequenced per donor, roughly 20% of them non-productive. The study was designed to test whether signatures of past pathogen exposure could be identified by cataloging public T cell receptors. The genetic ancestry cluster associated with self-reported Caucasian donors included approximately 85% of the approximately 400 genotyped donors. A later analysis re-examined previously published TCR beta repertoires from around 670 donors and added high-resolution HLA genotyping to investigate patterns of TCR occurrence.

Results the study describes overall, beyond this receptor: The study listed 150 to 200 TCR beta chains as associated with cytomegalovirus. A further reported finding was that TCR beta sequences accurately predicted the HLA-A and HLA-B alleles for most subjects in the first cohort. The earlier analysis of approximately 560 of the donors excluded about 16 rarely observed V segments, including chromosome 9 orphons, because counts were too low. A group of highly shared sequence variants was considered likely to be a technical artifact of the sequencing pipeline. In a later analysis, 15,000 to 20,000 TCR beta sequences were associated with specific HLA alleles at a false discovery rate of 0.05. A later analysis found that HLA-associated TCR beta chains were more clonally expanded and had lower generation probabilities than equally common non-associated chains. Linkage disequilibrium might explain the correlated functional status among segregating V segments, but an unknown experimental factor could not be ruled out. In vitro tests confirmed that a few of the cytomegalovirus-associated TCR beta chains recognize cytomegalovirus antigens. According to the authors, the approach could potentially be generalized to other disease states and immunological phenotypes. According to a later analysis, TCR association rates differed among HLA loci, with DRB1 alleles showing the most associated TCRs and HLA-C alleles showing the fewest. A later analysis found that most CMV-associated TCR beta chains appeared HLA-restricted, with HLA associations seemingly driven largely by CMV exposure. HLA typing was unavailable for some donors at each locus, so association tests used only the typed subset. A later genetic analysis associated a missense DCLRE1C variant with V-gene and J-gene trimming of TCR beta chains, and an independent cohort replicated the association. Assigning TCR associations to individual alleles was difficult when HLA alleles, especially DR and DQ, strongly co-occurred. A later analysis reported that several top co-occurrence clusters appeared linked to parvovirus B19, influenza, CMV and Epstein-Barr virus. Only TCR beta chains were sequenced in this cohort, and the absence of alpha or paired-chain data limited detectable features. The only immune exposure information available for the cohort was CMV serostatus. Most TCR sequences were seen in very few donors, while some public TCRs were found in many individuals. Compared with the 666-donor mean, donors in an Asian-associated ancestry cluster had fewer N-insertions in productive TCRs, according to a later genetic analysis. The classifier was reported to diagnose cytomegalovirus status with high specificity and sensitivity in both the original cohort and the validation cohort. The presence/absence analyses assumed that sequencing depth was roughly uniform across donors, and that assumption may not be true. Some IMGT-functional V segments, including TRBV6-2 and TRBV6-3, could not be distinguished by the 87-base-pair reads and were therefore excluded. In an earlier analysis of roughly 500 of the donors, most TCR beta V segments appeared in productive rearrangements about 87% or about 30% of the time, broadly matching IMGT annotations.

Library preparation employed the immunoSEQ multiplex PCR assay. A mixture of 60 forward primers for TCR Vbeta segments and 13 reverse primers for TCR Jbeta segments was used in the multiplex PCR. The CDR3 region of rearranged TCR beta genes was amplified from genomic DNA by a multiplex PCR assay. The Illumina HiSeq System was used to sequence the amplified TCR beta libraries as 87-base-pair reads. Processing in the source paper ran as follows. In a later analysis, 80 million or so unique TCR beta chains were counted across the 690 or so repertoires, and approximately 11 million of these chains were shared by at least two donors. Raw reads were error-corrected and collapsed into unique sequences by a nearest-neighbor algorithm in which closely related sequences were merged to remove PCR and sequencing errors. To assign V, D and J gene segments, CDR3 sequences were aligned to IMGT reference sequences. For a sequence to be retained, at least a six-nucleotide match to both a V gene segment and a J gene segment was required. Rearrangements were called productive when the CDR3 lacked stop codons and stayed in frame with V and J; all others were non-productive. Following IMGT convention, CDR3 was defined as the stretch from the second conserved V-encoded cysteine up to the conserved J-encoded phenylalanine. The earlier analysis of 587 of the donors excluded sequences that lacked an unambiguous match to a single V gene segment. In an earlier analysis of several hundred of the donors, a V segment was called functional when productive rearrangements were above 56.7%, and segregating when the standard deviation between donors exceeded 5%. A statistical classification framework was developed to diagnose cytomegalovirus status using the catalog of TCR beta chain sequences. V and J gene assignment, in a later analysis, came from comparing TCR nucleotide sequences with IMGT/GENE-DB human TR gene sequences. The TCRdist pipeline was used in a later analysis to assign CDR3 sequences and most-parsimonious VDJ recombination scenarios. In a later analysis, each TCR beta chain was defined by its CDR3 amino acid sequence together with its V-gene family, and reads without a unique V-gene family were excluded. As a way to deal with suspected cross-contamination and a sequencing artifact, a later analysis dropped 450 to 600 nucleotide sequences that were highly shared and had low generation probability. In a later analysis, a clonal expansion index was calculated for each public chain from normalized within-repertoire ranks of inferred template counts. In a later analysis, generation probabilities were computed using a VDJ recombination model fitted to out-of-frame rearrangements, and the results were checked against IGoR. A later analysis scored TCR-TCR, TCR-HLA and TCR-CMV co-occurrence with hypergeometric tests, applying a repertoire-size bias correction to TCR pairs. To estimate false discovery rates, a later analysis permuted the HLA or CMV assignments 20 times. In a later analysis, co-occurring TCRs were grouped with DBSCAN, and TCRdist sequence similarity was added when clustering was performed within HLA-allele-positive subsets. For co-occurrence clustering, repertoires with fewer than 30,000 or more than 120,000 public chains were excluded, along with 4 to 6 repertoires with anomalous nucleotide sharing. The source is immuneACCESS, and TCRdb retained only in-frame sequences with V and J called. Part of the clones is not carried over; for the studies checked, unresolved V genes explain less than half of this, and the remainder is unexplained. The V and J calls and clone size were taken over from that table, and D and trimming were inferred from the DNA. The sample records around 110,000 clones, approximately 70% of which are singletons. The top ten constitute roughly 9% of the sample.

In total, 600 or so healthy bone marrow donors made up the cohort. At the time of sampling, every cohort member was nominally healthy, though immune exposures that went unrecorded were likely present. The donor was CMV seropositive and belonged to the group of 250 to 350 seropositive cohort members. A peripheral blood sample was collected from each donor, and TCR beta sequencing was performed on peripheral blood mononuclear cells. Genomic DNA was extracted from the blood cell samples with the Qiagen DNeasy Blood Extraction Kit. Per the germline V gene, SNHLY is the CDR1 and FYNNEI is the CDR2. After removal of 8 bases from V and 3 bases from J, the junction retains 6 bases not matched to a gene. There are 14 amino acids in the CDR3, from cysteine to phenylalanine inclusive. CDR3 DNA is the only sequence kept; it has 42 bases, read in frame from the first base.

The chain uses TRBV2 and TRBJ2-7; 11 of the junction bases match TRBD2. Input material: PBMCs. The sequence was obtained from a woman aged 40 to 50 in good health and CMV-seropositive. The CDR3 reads CASRLAGGVYEQYF. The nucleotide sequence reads TGTGCCAGCCGGCTAGCGGGAGGTGTCTACGAGCAGTACTTC. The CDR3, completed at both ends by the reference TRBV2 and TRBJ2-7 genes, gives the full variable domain EPEVTQTPSHQVTQMGQEVILRCVPISNHLYFYWYRQILGQKVEFLVSFYNNEISEKSEIFDDQFSVERPDGSNFTLKIRSTKLEDSAMYFCASRLAGGVYEQYFGPGTRLTVT.